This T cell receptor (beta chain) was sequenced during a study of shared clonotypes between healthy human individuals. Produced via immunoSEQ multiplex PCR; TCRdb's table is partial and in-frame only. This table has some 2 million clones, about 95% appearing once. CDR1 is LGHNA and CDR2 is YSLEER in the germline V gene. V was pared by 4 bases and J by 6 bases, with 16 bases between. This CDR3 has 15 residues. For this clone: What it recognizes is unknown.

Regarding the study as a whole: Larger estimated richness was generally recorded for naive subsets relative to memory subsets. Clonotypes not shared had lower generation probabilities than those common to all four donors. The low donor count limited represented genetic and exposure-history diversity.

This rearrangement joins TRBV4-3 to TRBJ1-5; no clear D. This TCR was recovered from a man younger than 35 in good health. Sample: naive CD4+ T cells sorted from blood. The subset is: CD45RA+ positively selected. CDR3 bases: TGCGCCAGCAGCCGATCCTCAGAGGTTGGTCAGCCCCAGCATTTT. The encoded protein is CASSRSSEVGQPQHF.